This note documents a single TCR beta chain sequence. What it recognizes is unknown. Trimming shortened V by 2 bases and J by 12 bases, and 8 bases separated the two germline ends. CDR3 length: 11 residues. The data belong to a study of T-cell reconstitution after alpha-beta-depleted transplantation in children. Findings of the study overall: Reportedly, roughly two months post-transplant, alpha-beta T cells arose from several hundred expanded graft clones. Newly produced T cells mostly provided counts and TCRbeta diversity after one year, as hyperexpanded clones declined. Surviving recipient T cells and thymic progenitors accounted for the high day-60 TCRbeta diversity observed in some patients.

Construction of the TCRbeta library involved unique molecular identifiers. TCRdb reanalysed the PCR reads using MiXCR and keeps one entry per CDR3 protein. Of approximately 230,000 distinct CDR3 sequences listed, about 26% are singletons. The genes are TRBV12-3 or TRBV12-4 and TRBJ1-5; D not certain. The sample here was PBMCs, taken before TCRalphabeta/CD19-depleted stem cell transplant. The source of this sequence is a girl aged 2-10 years with Fanconi anemia, due to receive a stem cell transplant. The CDR3 DNA follows: TGTGCCAGCAGTTTAAGGCGTATCCAGCATTTT. Translation: CASSLRRIQHF.